Presented here are 27 T cell receptor beta chains from one specimen sequenced in a study of blood T cells in healthy people across ages. Then a second PCR, running roughly 6 to 11 cycles, was carried out with a sample-barcoded 5' primer and a J-beta primer mix. From the 5' RACE reads, TCRdb called clonotypes with MiXCR, one entry per CDR3 protein. The sample consists of 1.5 million or so distinct CDR3 sequences, under 55% of them appearing once. Material: blood. The receptors come from a woman between 18 and 30 years old in good health.

This clonotype was seen only a few times. The genes are TRBV11-2 and TRBJ1-1; 7 bases fit TRBD1. The CDR3 sequence is 15 residues long. V gave up 5 bases and J gave up 0 bases; unmatched junction bases: 6. CDR1 is SGHAT, CDR2 FQNNGV, per germline. The CDR3 sequence: CASSIPGGVNTEAFF. The CDR3 nucleotides read TGTGCCAGCAGCATCCCAGGGGGAGTGAACACTGAAGCTTTCTTT.

This chain uses TRBV29-1 with TRBJ2-1; the D is unclear. The CDR3 contains 14 residues. Germline assignment: CDR1 SQVTM and CDR2 ANQGSEA. Trimming left V 2 bases short and J 5 bases short, with 13 bases between. The CDR3 DNA reads as TGCAGCGTTGAACCTCTGGGATCAAACAATGAGCAGTTCTTC. It codes for CSVEPLGSNNEQFF.

This chain connects TRBV10-3 to TRBJ1-2; TRBD1 aligns across 7 bases. The CDR3 totals 15 residues. The V segment lost 2 bases and the J segment 4 bases; nucleotides outside the gene matches: 7. Germline V CDR1 and CDR2: ENHRY, SYGVKD. The CDR3 nucleotides read TGTGCCATCAGTGAGCCCACGACAGGGTCCTATGGCTACACCTTC. Its translation is CAISEPTTGSYGYTF.

The chain links TRBV19 to TRBJ2-1; 9 bases map to TRBD1. This CDR3 contains 14 residues. Germline assignment: CDR1 LNHDA and CDR2 SQIVND (reference sequence). The trim removed 6 bases at V and 10 bases at J, leaving 10 bases unmatched. CDR3 in amino acids: CASSVGQGFREQFF. CDR3 DNA sequence: TGTGCCAGTAGCGTGGGACAGGGCTTTCGGGAGCAGTTCTTC.

V usage is TRBV7-9 and J usage is TRBJ1-5; D not resolved. Germline values: CDR1 SEHNR, CDR2 FQNEAQ (reference sequence). Trimming pared 3 bases from V and 7 bases from J, leaving 13 bases between. This CDR3 region has 14 residues. CDR3 DNA: TGTGCCAGCAGCTTCGACGGTGCGGCCCAGCCCCAGCATTTT. Protein: CASSFDGAAQPQHF.

The CDR3 coding sequence is TGTGCCAGCAGCCCAGCCCCCCTGGCTGGCTACACCTTC. Protein sequence: CASSPAPLAGYTF. The rearrangement joins TRBV3-1 to TRBJ1-2; D is ambiguous. The germline V gene encodes CDR1 LGHDT and CDR2 YNNKEL (reference sequence). This CDR3 has 13 residues. V was trimmed by 4 bases and J by 7 bases, leaving 13 bases between them.

This clonotype was seen at least ten times. The chain is built from TRBV29-1 and TRBJ2-7; TRBD1 matches at 8 bases. The junction had 7 bases not matched to a gene; V was cut back by 0 bases and J by 0 bases. The CDR3 consists of 16 residues. The germline gives CDR1 SQVTM, CDR2 ANQGSEA. CDR3 residues: CSVEEAGGFSSYEQYF. CDR3 DNA: TGCAGCGTTGAAGAAGCAGGGGGCTTTAGCTCCTACGAGCAGTACTTC.

The rearrangement joins TRBV7-9 to TRBJ1-2; 7 bases are a match to TRBD1. The germline CDR1 and CDR2 sequences are SEHNR and FQNEAQ (reference sequence). The CDR3 totals 17 residues. J lost 4 bases, V lost 6 bases, and 17 bases had no gene match. As DNA, the CDR3 is TGTGCCAGCAGTTCACTAGGACAGGAACACAACCTCTATGGCTACACCTTC. Translated: CASSSLGQEHNLYGYTF.

Turning to this clonotype: With a much larger clone just one base away, this may be a read error. The chain uses TRBV20-1 and TRBJ1-5; D might be TRBD1 (6 bases). The CDR3 runs 17 residues. From germline, CDR1 is DFQATT and CDR2 SNEGSKA (reference sequence). The CDR3 nucleotides are TGCAGTGCTAGAGATAACAGGGCGGGGTATAGCAATCAGTCCCAGCATTTT. It translates to CSARDNRAGYSNQSQHF.

This clonotype was detected a few times. The V and J genes are TRBV27 and TRBJ2-1; perhaps TRBD2 as D (5 bases). The CDR3 runs 14 residues. CDR1 MNHEY and CDR2 SMNVEV come from the germline V gene (reference sequence). V shed 0 bases and J shed 10 bases, with 13 bases lying between them. The CDR3 DNA reads TGTGCCAGCAGTTTATCGCCCTCCCCGGGGGAGCAGTTCTTC. This sequence encodes CASSLSPSPGEQFF.

The DNA of the CDR3 is TGTGCCAGCAGTTTAGACGGTGACCTGTACAATGAGCAGTACTTC. It is translated as CASSLDGDLYNEQYF. The chain carries TRBV12-3 or TRBV12-4 and TRBJ2-7; unclear D gene. The CDR3 sequence is 15 residues long. Trimming removed 1 base from V and 7 bases from J, with 17 bases in between.

In its sample, this clonotype was seen a few times. This sequence joins TRBV5-1 and TRBJ2-1; D is unresolved. This CDR3 is 17 amino acids long. The V and J ends lost 1 base and 2 bases respectively, with 16 bases between them. The germline V gene has CDR1 SGHRS and CDR2 YFSETQ. CDR3 nucleotides: TGCGCCAGCAGCTTGCCCCTCGAAATGAACACCTACAATGAGCAGTTCTTC. It encodes CASSLPLEMNTYNEQFF.

The rearrangement uses TRBV7-9 and TRBJ2-5, with D tentatively TRBD2 (5 bases). With the DNA end fitting TRBJ2-7 better, the J assignment may be wrong. This CDR3 region has 14 residues. The germline CDR1 and CDR2 sequences are SEHNR and FQNEAQ (reference sequence). The CDR3 sequence is CASSNGLRTYEQYF. In DNA, the CDR3 is TGTGCCAGCAGCAATGGACTCCGTACGTACGAGCAGTACTTC.

The chain links TRBV6-5 to TRBJ2-7, with a tentative D call TRBD2 (6 bases). Germline V gene lookup returns CDR1 MNHEY and CDR2 SVGAGI. This CDR3 region has 15 residues. V shed 2 bases and J shed 3 bases, with 14 bases lying between them. CDR3 sequence: CASSYLAGSGYEQYF. The CDR3 bases are TGTGCCAGCAGTTACCTTGCGGGGTCGGGCTACGAGCAGTACTTC.

This clonotype was seen ten or more times. The rearrangement joins TRBV5-1 to TRBJ2-1, with D possibly matching TRBD1 (6 bases). This CDR3 is built from 15 residues. Trimming took 1 base from V and 3 from J, leaving 11 bases between them. CDR1 is SGHRS, CDR2 YFSETQ, per germline. This chain's CDR3 is CASSLSDSLYNEQFF. DNA for the CDR3: TGCGCCAGCAGCTTGTCGGACAGCCTCTACAATGAGCAGTTCTTC.

The chain employs TRBV12-3 or TRBV12-4 and TRBJ2-7; D remains unclear. The CDR3 runs 14 residues. V was pared by 0 bases and J by 5 bases, with 11 bases between. Here the CDR3 DNA reads TGTGCCAGCAGTTTAGCGCTAGGGATCGACGAGCAGTACTTC. As protein: CASSLALGIDEQYF.

The chain couples TRBV7-9 to TRBJ1-1; D not certain. The CDR3 is 13 residues long. Germline lookup yields CDR1 SEHNR and CDR2 FQNEAQ (reference sequence). The V and J ends lost 6 bases and 1 base respectively, with 9 bases between them. The CDR3 here is CASRRASNTEAFF. For the CDR3, the DNA is TGTGCCAGCAGGAGGGCCTCGAACACTGAAGCTTTCTTT.

The chain is built from TRBV6-5 and TRBJ2-5, with D maybe TRBD2 (5 bases). This CDR3 is built from 13 residues. V was trimmed by 7 bases and J by 1 base, leaving 10 bases between them. Germline CDR1 MNHEY, CDR2 SVGAGI. The CDR3 sequence is CASTRTFQETQYF. DNA of the CDR3: TGTGCCAGCACCCGGACTTTCCAAGAGACCCAGTACTTC.

The gene calls are TRBV6-1 and TRBJ2-3, with D possibly TRBD1 on 5 matching bases. Germline assignment: CDR1 MNHNS and CDR2 SASEGT. Trimming stripped 8 bases from V and 4 bases from J, with 19 bases between. The CDR3 sequence is 15 residues long. CDR3 loop: CASLSNRRGPDTQYF. DNA for the CDR3: TGTGCCAGCCTTTCTAACCGAAGGGGTCCAGATACGCAGTATTTT.

This clonotype was seen once. CDR3 bases: TGTGCCAGCAGTGGGACTAGGAGGACCGGGGAGCTGTTTTTT. It specifies CASSGTRRTGELFF. The chain combines TRBV6-5 with TRBJ2-2, with 8 nucleotides matching TRBD2. V was pared by 5 bases and J by 5 bases, with 4 bases of the junction left unmatched. The germline gives CDR1 MNHEY, CDR2 SVGAGI. The CDR3 loop spans 14 amino acids.

The chain has TRBV29-1 and TRBJ2-3; perhaps TRBD1 as D (5 bases). Germline CDR1 and CDR2: SQVTM and ANQGSEA. There are 14 residues in the CDR3. The V end lost 6 bases, the J end lost 4 bases, and 17 bases lay between the germline ends. In DNA, the CDR3 is TGCAGCGTGGAAAGGACATCCGGCCCAGATACGCAGTATTTT. It is translated as CSVERTSGPDTQYF.

The genes are TRBV20-1 and TRBJ2-2, with 9 bases that match TRBD1. The trim removed 5 bases at V and 6 bases at J, leaving 7 bases unmatched. Germline V gene sequence: CDR1 DFQATT, CDR2 SNEGSKA (reference sequence). This CDR3 has 14 amino acids. CDR3 bases: TGCAGTGCTGCCGGGACAGGGAGTGCCGGGGAGCTGTTTTTT. It encodes CSAAGTGSAGELFF.

The V and J genes are TRBV3-1 and TRBJ2-1; D is ambiguous. The germline V and J ends were trimmed by 0 bases and 2 bases, with 11 bases remaining between them. The CDR3 consists of 16 residues. Germline loops: CDR1 LGHDT, CDR2 YNNKEL (reference sequence). CDR3 sequence reads: CASSQDVGFAYNEQFF. The CDR3 nucleotides read TGTGCCAGCAGCCAAGATGTGGGATTCGCCTACAATGAGCAGTTCTTC.

The J gene is TRBJ2-1, the V gene TRBV20-1; TRBD1 matches at 7 bases. The V and J ends lost 0 bases and 8 bases, in that order; junction bases with no gene match: 4. CDR1 is DFQATT and CDR2 is SNEGSKA in the germline V gene (reference sequence). The CDR3 has 13 residues. The CDR3 sequence is CSARDPRGYEQFF. For the CDR3, the DNA is TGCAGTGCTAGAGATCCCAGGGGGTATGAGCAGTTCTTC.

This clonotype was counted between two and nine times. CDR3 sequence: CASSEGAHVRGGNTEAFF. In DNA, the CDR3 is TGTGCCAGCAGCGAAGGGGCTCATGTTCGGGGTGGGAACACTGAAGCTTTCTTT. The gene calls are TRBV7-2 and TRBJ1-1; D possibly corresponds to TRBD1 (5 bases). Trimming pared 5 bases from V and 1 base from J, leaving 23 bases between. Germline CDR1 reads SGHTA; CDR2 reads FQGNSA. The length of the CDR3 is 18 residues.

This clonotype was seen more than once but under ten times. DNA of the CDR3: TGTGCCAGCAGTTTAGCCCTAACAGGGCCCCAGCATTTT. It is translated as CASSLALTGPQHF. The gene calls are TRBV12-3 or TRBV12-4 and TRBJ1-5; tentative D call: TRBD1 (5 bases). The CDR3 spans 13 residues. Between the trimmed V and J ends, which lost 0 bases and 9 bases, there was a span of 9 bases.

This clonotype appeared a single time. The chain joins TRBV2 to TRBJ2-5, with 7 nucleotides matching TRBD2. This CDR3 contains 14 residues. Germline assignment: CDR1 SNHLY and CDR2 FYNNEI. The J segment lost 5 bases and the V segment lost 7 bases, leaving 10 bases of the junction unmatched. CDR3 sequence reads: CASTSGLVSETQYF. CDR3 nucleotides: TGTGCCAGCACATCAGGACTAGTCAGCGAGACCCAGTACTTC. Combining the CDR3 with reference TRBV2 and TRBJ2-5 gives the whole variable domain EPEVTQTPSHQVTQMGQEVILRCVPISNHLYFYWYRQILGQKVEFLVSFYNNEISEKSEIFDDQFSVERPDGSNFTLKIRSTKLEDSAMYFCASTSGLVSETQYFGPGTRLLVL.